This TCR beta chain was identified in a study of cytomegalovirus exposure and HLA in healthy donors. Study-wide findings and caveats: Cytomegalovirus-associated TCR beta chains were listed, numbering around 150.

Turning to this clone: The antigen remains unidentified.

The method was immunoSEQ multiplex PCR; TCRdb's version includes in-frame clones alone and lacks a portion of them. The sample includes 200,000 to 250,000 clones, 80% to 85% seen only once; the top ten take around an eighth. The V end was cut by 5 bases, the J end by 2 bases, with 15 bases between. The CDR3 loop spans 15 amino acids. Germline V lookup: CDR1 MNHEY, CDR2 SVGAGI. The sequence came from a woman aged 25 to 45 in good health and CMV-seropositive. The sample comprised PBMCs. The chain employs TRBV6-5 and TRBJ1-1; D possibly corresponds to TRBD1 (6 bases). Here the CDR3 DNA reads TGTGCCAGCAGTCTCTACAGGGCTGGAAACACTGAAGCTTTCTTT. Its protein is CASSLYRAGNTEAFF.